Below are 10 T cell receptor beta chains sequenced from a single sample in a study of siplizumab effects on memory and regulatory T cells. Clones were sequenced by immunoSEQ multiplex PCR, and TCRdb holds only the in-frame ones, with some missing. Among 85,000 to 130,000 clones listed, 91% were seen once. Sequencing was done on a sample of CD4+ T cells sorted from blood. Every receptor here comes from a human donor in good health. Some clones in this sample may be carry-over from other donors' samples.

The chain uses TRBV11-2 and TRBJ2-2; a possible D gene is TRBD2 (6 bases). Trimming took 4 bases from V and 6 from J, leaving 9 bases between them. The CDR3 is 13 residues long. The germline V gene has CDR1 SGHAT and CDR2 FQNNGV. As DNA, the CDR3 is TGTGCCAGCAGCTGGGGGGAACCCGGGGAGCTGTTTTTT. This encodes CASSWGEPGELFF. Full variable domain (outside the CDR3, taken from reference TRBV11-2 and TRBJ2-2): EAGVAQSPRYKIIEKRQSVAFWCNPISGHATLYWYQQILGQGPKLLIQFQNNGVVDDSQLPKDRFSAERLKGVDSTLKIQPAKLEDSAVYLCASSWGEPGELFFGEGSRLTVL.

This sequence joins TRBV5-4 and TRBJ2-7; D is unresolved. Germline lookup yields CDR1 SGHNT and CDR2 YYREEE (reference sequence). V was cut by 5 bases and J by 0 bases, with 9 bases left in between. The CDR3 length is 13 residues. The CDR3 sequence: CASSSSSSYEQYF. The CDR3 bases are TGTGCCAGCAGTTCCTCAAGCTCCTACGAGCAGTACTTC. Full variable domain (rest looked up from reference TRBV5-4 and TRBJ2-7): ETGVTQSPTHLIKTRGQQVTLRCSSQSGHNTVSWYQQALGQGPQFIFQYYREEENGRGNFPPRFSGLQFPNYSSELNVNALELDDSALYLCASSSSSSYEQYFGPGTRLTVT.

J is TRBJ2-3 and V is TRBV4-1, with D possibly TRBD1 on 5 matching bases. The germline V gene has CDR1 MGHRA and CDR2 YSYEKL. The CDR3 is made up of 11 amino acids. V dropped 9 bases and J dropped 5 bases, with 9 bases sitting between them. The CDR3 sequence is CASGAGDTQYF. The DNA for the CDR3 is TGCGCCAGTGGGGCAGGAGATACGCAGTATTTT.

This sequence joins TRBV19 and TRBJ1-2; the D is unclear. Germline V CDR1 and CDR2: LNHDA, SQIVND (reference sequence). Trimming shortened V by 2 bases and J by 3 bases, and 13 bases separated the two germline ends. The CDR3 extends over 15 amino acids. The DNA for the CDR3 is TGTGCCAGTAGTATAATCCGGACGGCGGACTATGGCTACACCTTC. This gives the protein CASSIIRTADYGYTF.

This clone was recorded once. The rearrangement links TRBV19 to TRBJ2-5, with 13 positions matching TRBD2. CDR1 is LNHDA and CDR2 is SQIVND in the germline V gene (reference sequence). With 2 bases clipped from V and 5 bases from J, the junction kept 5 bases outside the gene matches. The CDR3 has 16 residues. The CDR3 is CASSIRLAGGPETQYF. CDR3 coding DNA: TGTGCCAGTAGTATAAGACTAGCGGGAGGCCCTGAGACCCAGTACTTC.

This chain connects TRBV7-2 to TRBJ2-7; D gene ambiguous. Germline lookup yields CDR1 SGHTA and CDR2 FQGNSA. V was cut by 1 base and J by 2 bases, with 12 bases left in between. CDR3 length: 15 amino acids. Here the CDR3 reads CASSLGSGAAYEQYF. The CDR3 DNA follows: TGTGCCAGCAGCTTAGGGTCCGGAGCAGCCTACGAGCAGTACTTC.

The chain links TRBV18 to TRBJ2-6, with 10 bases that match TRBD1. The V and J ends lost 3 bases and 0 bases, in that order; junction bases with no gene match: 8. CDR3 length equals 19 residues. Germline lookup yields CDR1 KGHSH and CDR2 LQKENI. CDR3 sequence (DNA): TGTGCCAGCTCACCGTTCCGGGACAGGGGTCTCTCTGGGGCCAACGTCCTGACTTTC. It is translated as CASSPFRDRGLSGANVLTF.

The chain couples TRBV7-8 to TRBJ2-4, with D possibly called TRBD1 or TRBD2 (5 bases each). The germline V and J ends were trimmed by 0 bases and 6 bases, with 18 bases remaining between them. The germline V gene encodes CDR1 SGHVS and CDR2 FQNEAQ. The CDR3 consists of 17 residues. CDR3 bases: TGTGCCAGCAGCTTAGCGAAGCTAGCAGGGACGAGAAACATTCAGTACTTC. This translates into CASSLAKLAGTRNIQYF.

This clone was counted a few times. The genes are TRBV11-2 and TRBJ1-4; perhaps TRBD1 as D (5 bases). The V end lost 4 bases, the J end lost 5 bases, and 11 bases lay between the germline ends. This CDR3 is 14 amino acids long. Germline V gene data show CDR1 as SGHAT and CDR2 as FQNNGV. CDR3 region: CASSSGHLNEKLFF. Here the CDR3 DNA reads TGTGCCAGCAGCTCCGGACACCTAAATGAAAAACTGTTTTTT.

The CDR3 DNA follows: TGTGCCAGCAGTGCAAGTAGCGGGAGTAGAGGGTACAATGAGCAGTTCTTC. Its protein product is CASSASSGSRGYNEQFF. This rearrangement joins TRBV6-1 to TRBJ2-1; the match to TRBD2 covers 9 bases. This CDR3 is 17 amino acids long. J was trimmed by 4 bases and V by 4 bases; bases with no gene match: 11. Germline CDR1 is MNHNS and CDR2 is SASEGT.